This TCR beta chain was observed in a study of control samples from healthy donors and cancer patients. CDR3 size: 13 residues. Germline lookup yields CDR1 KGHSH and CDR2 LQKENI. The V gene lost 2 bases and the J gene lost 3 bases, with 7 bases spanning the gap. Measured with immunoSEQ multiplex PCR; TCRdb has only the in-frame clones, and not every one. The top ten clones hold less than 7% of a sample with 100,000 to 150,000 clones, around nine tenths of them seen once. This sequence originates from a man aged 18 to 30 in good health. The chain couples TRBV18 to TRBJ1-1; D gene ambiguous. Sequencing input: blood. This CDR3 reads CASSPSPDTEAFF. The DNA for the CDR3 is TGTGCCAGCTCACCATCCCCAGACACTGAAGCTTTCTTT.